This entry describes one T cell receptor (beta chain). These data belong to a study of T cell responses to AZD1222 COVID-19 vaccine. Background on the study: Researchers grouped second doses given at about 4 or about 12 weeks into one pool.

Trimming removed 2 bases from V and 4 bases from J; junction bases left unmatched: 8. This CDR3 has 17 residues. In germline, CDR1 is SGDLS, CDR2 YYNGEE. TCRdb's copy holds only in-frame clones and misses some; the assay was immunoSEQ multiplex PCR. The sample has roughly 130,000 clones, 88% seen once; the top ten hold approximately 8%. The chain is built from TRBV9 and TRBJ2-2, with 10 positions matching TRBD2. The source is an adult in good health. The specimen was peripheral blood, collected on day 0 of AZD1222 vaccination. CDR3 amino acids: CASSVAGLAAFTGELFF. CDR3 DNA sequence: TGTGCCAGCAGCGTGGCCGGACTAGCGGCCTTCACCGGGGAGCTGTTTTTT. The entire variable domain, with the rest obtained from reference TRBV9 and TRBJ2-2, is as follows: DSGVTQTPKHLITATGQRVTLRCSPRSGDLSVYWYQQSLDQGLQFLIQYYNGEERAKGNILERFSAQQFPDLHSELNLSSLELGDSALYFCASSVAGLAAFTGELFFGEGSRLTVL.